This TCR beta chain was recorded in a study of T cells in Graves' hyperthyroidism and ophthalmopathy. Using RNA transcripts as the source, TCR beta CDR3 regions were amplified. Researchers ran a first-round RT-PCR on the TCR CDR3 using the HTBI primer set. TCRdb reprocessed the multiplex PCR reads with MiXCR, giving one entry per CDR3 protein. The sample lists approximately 400,000 distinct CDR3 sequences; around a quarter were seen once. Germline CDR1 and CDR2: DFQATT and SNEGSKA (reference sequence). The CDR3 covers 14 residues. V was clipped by 5 bases and J by 0 bases; unmatched bases: 3. Notes on the study in general: Appearing also in blood were most of the thyroid clonotypes expanded above 0.001.

The hyperthyroidism was newly diagnosed and had lasted under 2 months; the patients were aged 18 to 65. As concerns this clonotype: Its specificity is not known.

Sequenced input: blood. This clonotype was obtained from a man aged 50-59 years with Graves' hyperthyroidism. The chain couples TRBV20-1 to TRBJ2-3, with 9 positions matching TRBD2. CDR3 DNA: TGCAGTGCTGTAGCGGGGGCTAGCACAGATACGCAGTATTTT. It yields the protein CSAVAGASTDTQYF.